Listed below are T cell receptor beta chains from one sample, sequenced in a study of cytomegalovirus exposure and HLA in healthy donors. Using immunoSEQ multiplex PCR, the repertoire was profiled, and TCRdb retains in-frame clones only, with some absent. The sample consists of about 77,000 clones, roughly 74% of them appearing once. Sequenced sample: PBMCs. These receptors were collected from a man in his forties or fifties in good health and CMV-seronegative. Both conserved end residues are part of each CDR3. A D gene is named only where the DNA matches it firmly.

D,V,CDR3
TRBD2,TRBV6-5,CASSYTSDYEQYF
TRBD1,TRBV28,CASSPLAGGVGQETQYF
.,TRBV19,CASSISAGAPNEQFF
TRBD1,TRBV5-5,CASSPAPGQSYSNQPQHF
TRBD1,TRBV9,CASSDGTVLTRELFF
TRBD1,TRBV6-5,CASRVDRASLGAQYF
.,TRBV2,CASSLQGRGNTIYF
.,TRBV6-1,CASSALLSQLTYSNQPQHF
.,TRBV7-9,CASSLGAGRVNQPQHF
TRBD1,TRBV7-6,CASSTTGQGLIEQYF
TRBD1,TRBV6-5,CASSFQGGQPQHF
TRBD1,TRBV7-9,CASSSDRGRRYEQYF
TRBD1,TRBV19,CATRPSGTGGYTQYF
.,TRBV7-9,CASSHRHDEKLFF
TRBD1,TRBV4-1,CASSQIQGDSYEQYF
TRBD1,TRBV19,CASSNPTGTGLPYEQYF
.,TRBV28,CASSTPRPSAIPNTDTQYF
TRBD1,TRBV5-4,CASSSPTGDYGYTF
.,TRBV7-2,CASSLQGWGAFF
.,TRBV4-3,CASSQDQGARNSPLHF
TRBD1,TRBV5-1,CASSTTGAYEQYF
.,TRBV18,CASSPWNSLSNYGYTF
TRBD1,TRBV5-4,CASSREQGFLAEQYF
.,TRBV27,CASSLDRFSPLHF
.,TRBV7-2,CASSAGGMDYGYTF
TRBD1,TRBV6-5,CASRAGGFDGYTF
.,TRBV18,CASSRVTGTDTQYF
.,TRBV6-5,CASSTFMANTIYF
TRBD2,TRBV10-3,CAISESLAGGREQYF
TRBD1,TRBV2,CASPARQGGNEQFF
TRBD1,TRBV5-5,CASRQGGEPGYTF
TRBD1,TRBV19,CASTPAGGFYNEQFF
TRBD2,TRBV28,CASKTSGGEETQYF
.,TRBV2,CASSNPQGTMDQPQHF
TRBD1,TRBV6-5,CASRPTGGGPYGYTF
TRBD1,TRBV7-3,CASSRGTGVGELFF
.,TRBV7-9,CASSSETGGQPQHF
TRBD1,TRBV7-8,CASSLGTGISGGQYF
.,TRBV11-3,CASSTDFQETQYF
.,TRBV13,CASSLYYEQYF
TRBD2,TRBV9,CASSLGLAADTQYF
.,TRBV28,CASKPLYNEQFF
.,TRBV7-2,CASSRRAEGETQYF
TRBD1,TRBV7-6,CASSLIWNRGQETQYF
TRBD1,TRBV30,CAWSNTGGTEAFF
.,TRBV5-1,CASGLEDPRVAFF
TRBD2,TRBV14,CASSQRNQRGGPNTGELFF
.,TRBV5-1,CASSQEVPDTQYF
TRBD1,TRBV5-1,CASSGDRGNTEAFF
TRBD1,TRBV10-1,CASSPGGTNTEAFF
.,TRBV7-2,CASSLSQPQETQYF
TRBD1,TRBV7-9,CASSLDVGGGTGGWQPQHF
.,TRBV9,CASSVLIIKGRPNYGYTF
.,TRBV27,CASTPRTDSYEQYF